This T cell receptor (beta chain) comes out of a study of vaccination effects on CD4 cells after COVID-19. Whole-study results and caveats: The vaccine-induced clones of healthy vaccinees included only 1 of 255 that cross-reacted with common cold coronaviruses. Both infection-induced and vaccine-induced clones contracted markedly at late post-vaccination timepoints.

A note on this clone: Its target is not known.

The authors isolated CD4+ T cells after 9 to 10 days of culture. Subjects were given two BNT162b2 or mRNA-1273 vaccine doses. Vaccinated recipients, who were negative for nucleocapsid antibodies, had no history of SARS-CoV-2 infection. TCRdb's copy holds only in-frame clones and misses some; the assay was immunoSEQ multiplex PCR. The top ten clones hold about 2.2% of a sample with more than 60,000 clones, around two thirds of them seen once. The source of this sequence is a human donor who received a COVID-19 vaccine. The specimen was CD4+ T cells from PBMCs cultured without peptide, collected after COVID-19 vaccination.

The CDR3 DNA follows: TGTGCCAGCACCGTAGCGGGCCGTAAATACAATGAGCAGTTCTTC. It encodes CASTVAGRKYNEQFF. The V call is TRBV27, the J call TRBJ2-1, with 7 bases that match TRBD2. Per the germline V gene, CDR1 is MNHEY and CDR2 is SMNVEV (reference sequence). The CDR3 runs 15 residues. Unmatched junction bases numbered 10, after V lost 7 bases and J lost 4 bases.